This T cell receptor beta chain originates from a study of cytomegalovirus exposure and HLA in healthy donors. Study-level background: Assignment to the Caucasian-associated ancestry cluster applied to approximately 80% of the approximately 420 genotyped donors.

Study-wide points: Earlier findings revealed that most TCR beta V segments proved productive either about 87% or about 30% of the time. Among CMV-associated TCR beta chains, most appeared HLA-restricted in a later analysis. One later analysis reportedly identified an Asian-associated ancestry cluster that showed fewer N-insertions than the roughly 700-donor mean.

The study ran its PCR with 60 Vbeta and 13 Jbeta primers. Assay: immunoSEQ multiplex PCR; the TCRdb copy retains only in-frame clones and omits some. The sample has fewer than 90,000 clones, more than 75% seen once. The CDR3 is 14 amino acids. V lost 5 bases and J 6 bases, leaving 16 bases between the germline ends. CDR1 is SEHNR, CDR2 FQNEAQ, per germline (reference sequence). Concerning this clone itself: Its specificity is not known.

The chain recombines TRBV7-9 with TRBJ1-1; D is possibly TRBD1 (5 bases). This clonotype originated in a woman in her thirties or forties in good health and CMV-seropositive. The sample comprised PBMCs. CDR3 sequence: CASSTSGPFPEAFF. The CDR3 bases are TGTGCCAGCAGCACGTCAGGGCCCTTCCCTGAAGCTTTCTTT.